This TCR beta chain was identified in a study of tumor and adjacent non-tumor tissue in lung cancer. This CDR3 is built from 15 residues. Germline lookup yields CDR1 SGHVS and CDR2 FQNEAQ. The V gene end was trimmed by 3 bases and the J gene end by 3 bases; junction bases not matched to a gene: 4. In this sample, this clonotype turned up a few times. TCRbeta libraries were built with three rounds of nested PCR, modified from ARM-PCR. TCRdb ran MiXCR on the multiplex PCR reads and lists one entry per CDR3 protein. This sample carries about 93,000 distinct CDR3 sequences, 67% of them seen once, and the ten largest clones take 15% to 20%. No cell sorting was done before RNA was extracted from the tissue. Newly diagnosed lung cancer patients had thoracic surgery in China, August–late 2014, without prior chemotherapy.

The chain carries TRBV7-8 and TRBJ2-1; 8 bases are a match to TRBD1. The clonotype comes from a man between 60 and 70 years old with non-small cell lung cancer. Sequencing was carried out using lung tumor tissue. CDR3 amino acids: CASSLGQVVYNEQFF. The CDR3 nucleotides read TGTGCCAGCAGCTTGGGACAGGTGGTCTACAATGAGCAGTTCTTC.